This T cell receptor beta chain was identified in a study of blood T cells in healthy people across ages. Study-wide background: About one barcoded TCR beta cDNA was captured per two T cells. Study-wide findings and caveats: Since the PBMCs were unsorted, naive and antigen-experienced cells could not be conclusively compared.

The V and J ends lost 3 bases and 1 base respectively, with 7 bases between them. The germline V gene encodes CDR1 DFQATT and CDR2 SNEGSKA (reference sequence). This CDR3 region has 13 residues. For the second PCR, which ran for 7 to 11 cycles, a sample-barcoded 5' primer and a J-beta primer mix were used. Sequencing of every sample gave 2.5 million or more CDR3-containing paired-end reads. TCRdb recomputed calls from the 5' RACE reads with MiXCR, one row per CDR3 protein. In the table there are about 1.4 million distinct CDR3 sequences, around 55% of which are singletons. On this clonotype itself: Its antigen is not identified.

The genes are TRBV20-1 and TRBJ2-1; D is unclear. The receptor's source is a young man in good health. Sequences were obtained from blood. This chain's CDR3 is CSARDPSYNEQFF. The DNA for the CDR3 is TGCAGTGCTAGGGACCCTTCCTACAATGAGCAGTTCTTC.